These T cell receptor beta chains were read from a single sample in a study of spatial heterogeneity in lung cancer. MiXCR was run by TCRdb on the 5' RACE reads, yielding one entry per CDR3 protein. The sample records 95,000 to 120,000 distinct CDR3 sequences, 11% being singletons. The sequencing used PBMCs, collected at follow-up. The receptors here all came from a female donor with early-stage non-small cell lung cancer. CDR3s include the opening cysteine and the closing phenylalanine or tryptophan. Where a row states a size, it is once, few, many or the class of an expanded clone; other rows omit it.

V	size	CDR3
TRBV30	many	CAWSRRDTEAFF
TRBV23-1	many	CATKRQGGQPQHF
TRBV2	many	CAGRGFGANVLTF
TRBV28	-	CASSSAGSADTQYF
TRBV24-1	few	CATSDGTGDPVAFF
TRBV29-1	many	CSGARRGDYNEQFF
TRBV2	-	CASSRTYSYNEQFF
TRBV3-1	few	CASSQENRETDTQYF
TRBV5-8	many	CASSLDWGGLSNQPQHF
TRBV6-2/TRBV6-3	few	CASSSSGATDTQYF
TRBV28	many	CASSLVSTETQYF
TRBV29-1	-	CSVRQGLATNEKLFF
TRBV27	-	CSSGRPNEQFF
TRBV19	few	CASSNGGWASGRDNEQFF